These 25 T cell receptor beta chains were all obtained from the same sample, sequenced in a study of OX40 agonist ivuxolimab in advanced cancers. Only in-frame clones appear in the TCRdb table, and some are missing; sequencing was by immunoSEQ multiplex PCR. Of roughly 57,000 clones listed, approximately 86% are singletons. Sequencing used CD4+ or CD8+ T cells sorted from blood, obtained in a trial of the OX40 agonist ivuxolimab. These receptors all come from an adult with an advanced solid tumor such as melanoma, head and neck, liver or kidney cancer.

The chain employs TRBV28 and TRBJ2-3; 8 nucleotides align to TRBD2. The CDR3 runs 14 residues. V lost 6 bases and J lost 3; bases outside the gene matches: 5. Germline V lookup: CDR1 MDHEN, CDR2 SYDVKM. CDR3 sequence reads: CASRMSGRTDTQYF. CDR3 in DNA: TGTGCCAGCAGGATGAGCGGGAGAACAGATACGCAGTATTTT.

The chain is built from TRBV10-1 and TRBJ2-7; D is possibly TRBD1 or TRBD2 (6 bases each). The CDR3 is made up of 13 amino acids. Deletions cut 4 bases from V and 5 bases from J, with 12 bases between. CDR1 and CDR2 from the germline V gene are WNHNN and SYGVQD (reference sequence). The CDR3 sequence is CASSGPRGDEQYF. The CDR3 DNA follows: TGCGCCAGCAGTGGCCCGAGGGGGGACGAGCAGTACTTC.

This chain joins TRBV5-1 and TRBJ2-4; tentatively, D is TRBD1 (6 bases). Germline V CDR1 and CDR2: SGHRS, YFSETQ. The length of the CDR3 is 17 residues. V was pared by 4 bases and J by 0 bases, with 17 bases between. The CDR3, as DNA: TGCGCCAGCAGCGCGAACGCTGGGGGCGCAGCCAAAAACATTCAGTACTTC. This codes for CASSANAGGAAKNIQYF.

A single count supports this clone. This CDR3 reads CASSGKGLSSRETQYF. CDR3 sequence (DNA): TGTGCCAGCAGTGGGAAAGGGTTATCTAGTCGGGAGACCCAGTACTTC. The gene calls are TRBV2 and TRBJ2-5, with D unresolved. The ends were cut back, 4 bases at V and 5 bases at J, with 20 bases in the middle. There are 16 residues in the CDR3. In germline, CDR1 is SNHLY, CDR2 FYNNEI.

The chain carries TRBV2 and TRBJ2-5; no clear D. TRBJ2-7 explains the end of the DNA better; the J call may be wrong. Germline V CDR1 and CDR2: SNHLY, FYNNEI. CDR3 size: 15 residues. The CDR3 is CASNSGSEKAYEQYF. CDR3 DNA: TGTGCCAGCAATTCCGGGTCCGAAAAAGCCTACGAGCAGTACTTC.

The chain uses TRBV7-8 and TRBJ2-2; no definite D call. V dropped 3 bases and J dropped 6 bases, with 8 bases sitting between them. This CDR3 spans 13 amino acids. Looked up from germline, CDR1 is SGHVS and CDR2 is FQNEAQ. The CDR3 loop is CASSFISPGELFF. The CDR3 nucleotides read TGTGCCAGCAGCTTCATTAGCCCCGGGGAGCTGTTTTTT.

CDR3 sequence: CASSDWLRDQPQHF. CDR3 bases: TGTGCCAGCAGCGATTGGCTGAGGGACCAGCCCCAGCATTTT. J is TRBJ1-5 and V is TRBV2, with D possibly being TRBD1 (5 bases). V shed 6 bases and J shed 7 bases, with 16 bases lying between them. CDR3 length: 14 residues. Germline lookup yields CDR1 SNHLY and CDR2 FYNNEI.

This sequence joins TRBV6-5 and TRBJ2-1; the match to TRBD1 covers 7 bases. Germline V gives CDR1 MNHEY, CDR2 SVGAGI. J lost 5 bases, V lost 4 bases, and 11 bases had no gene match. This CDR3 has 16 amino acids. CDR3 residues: CASSSRDRVLHNEQFF. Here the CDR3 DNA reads TGTGCCAGCAGTTCCCGCGACAGGGTCCTTCACAATGAGCAGTTCTTC.

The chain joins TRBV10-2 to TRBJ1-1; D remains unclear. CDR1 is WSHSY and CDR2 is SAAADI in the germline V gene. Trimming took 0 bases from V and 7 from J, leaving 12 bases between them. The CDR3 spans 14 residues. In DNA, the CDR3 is TGCGCCAGCAGTGAGTCCTGGACGGACTATGAAGCTTTCTTT. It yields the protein CASSESWTDYEAFF.

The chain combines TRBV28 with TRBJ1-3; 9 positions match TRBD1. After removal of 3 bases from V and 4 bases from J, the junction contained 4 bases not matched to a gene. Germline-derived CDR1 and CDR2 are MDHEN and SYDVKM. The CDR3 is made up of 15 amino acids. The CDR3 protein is CASSFQQGAGNTIYF. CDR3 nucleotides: TGTGCCAGCAGTTTCCAACAGGGGGCCGGAAACACCATATATTTT.

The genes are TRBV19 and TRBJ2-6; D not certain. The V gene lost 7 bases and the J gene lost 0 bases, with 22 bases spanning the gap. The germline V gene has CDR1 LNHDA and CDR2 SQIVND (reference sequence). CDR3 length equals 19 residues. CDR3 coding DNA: TGTGCCAGTACTGAAGGAATTCTGGCCTTCGGCTCTGGGGCCAACGTCCTGACTTTC. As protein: CASTEGILAFGSGANVLTF. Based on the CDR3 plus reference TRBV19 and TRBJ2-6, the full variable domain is DGGITQSPKYLFRKEGQNVTLSCEQNLNHDAMYWYRQDPGQGLRLIYYSQIVNDFQKGDIAEGYSVSREKKESFPLTVTSAQKNPTAFYLCASTEGILAFGSGANVLTFGAGSRLTVL.

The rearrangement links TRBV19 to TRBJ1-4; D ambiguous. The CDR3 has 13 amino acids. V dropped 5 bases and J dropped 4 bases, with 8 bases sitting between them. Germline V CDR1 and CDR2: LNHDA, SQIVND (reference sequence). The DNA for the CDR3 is TGTGCCAGTAGTCGGGCCAGTAATGAAAAACTGTTTTTT. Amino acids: CASSRASNEKLFF.

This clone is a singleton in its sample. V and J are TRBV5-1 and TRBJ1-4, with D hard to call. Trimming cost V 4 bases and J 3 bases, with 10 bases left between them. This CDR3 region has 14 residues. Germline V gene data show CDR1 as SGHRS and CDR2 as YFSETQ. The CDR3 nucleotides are TGCGCCAGCAGCCGGACGGAGCCTAATGAAAAACTGTTTTTT. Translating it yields CASSRTEPNEKLFF.

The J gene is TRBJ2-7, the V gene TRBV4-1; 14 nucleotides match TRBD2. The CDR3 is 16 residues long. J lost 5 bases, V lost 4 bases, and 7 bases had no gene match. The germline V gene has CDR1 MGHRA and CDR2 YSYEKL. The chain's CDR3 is CASSRRLAGGPDEQYF. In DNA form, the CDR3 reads TGCGCCAGCAGCCGCAGACTAGCGGGAGGGCCCGACGAGCAGTACTTC.

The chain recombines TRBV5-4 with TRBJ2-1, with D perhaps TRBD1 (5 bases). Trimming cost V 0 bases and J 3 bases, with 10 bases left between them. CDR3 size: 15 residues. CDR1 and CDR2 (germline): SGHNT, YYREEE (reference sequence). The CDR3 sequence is CASSLEQAFYNEQFF. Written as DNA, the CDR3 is TGTGCCAGCAGCTTGGAACAGGCTTTCTACAATGAGCAGTTCTTC.

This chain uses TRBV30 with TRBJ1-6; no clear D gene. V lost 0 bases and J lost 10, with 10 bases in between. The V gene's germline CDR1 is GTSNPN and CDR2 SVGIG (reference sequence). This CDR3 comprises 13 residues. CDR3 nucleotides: TGTGCCTGGAGTGTAAACAGTCGGTCACCCCTCCACTTT. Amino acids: CAWSVNSRSPLHF.

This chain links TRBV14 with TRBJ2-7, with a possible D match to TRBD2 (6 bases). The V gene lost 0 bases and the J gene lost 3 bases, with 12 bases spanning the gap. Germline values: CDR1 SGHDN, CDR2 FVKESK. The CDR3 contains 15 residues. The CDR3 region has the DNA TGTGCCAGCAGCCAAGATTTGAGGAGGGACTACGAGCAGTACTTC. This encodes CASSQDLRRDYEQYF. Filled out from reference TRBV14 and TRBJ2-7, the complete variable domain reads EAGVTQFPSHSVIEKGQTVTLRCDPISGHDNLYWYRRVMGKEIKFLLHFVKESKQDESGMPNNRFLAERTGGTYSTLKVQPAELEDSGVYFCASSQDLRRDYEQYFGPGTRLTVT.

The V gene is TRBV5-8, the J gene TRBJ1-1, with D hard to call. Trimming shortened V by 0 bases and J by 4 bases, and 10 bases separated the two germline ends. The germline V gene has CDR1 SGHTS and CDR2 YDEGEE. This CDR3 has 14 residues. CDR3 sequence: CASSLGTLGTEAFF. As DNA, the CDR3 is TGTGCCAGCAGCTTGGGCACCTTGGGCACTGAAGCTTTCTTT.

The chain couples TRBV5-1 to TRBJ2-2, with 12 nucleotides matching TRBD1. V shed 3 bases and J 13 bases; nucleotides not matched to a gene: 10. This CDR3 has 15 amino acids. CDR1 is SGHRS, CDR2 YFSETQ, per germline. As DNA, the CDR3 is TGCGCCAGCAGCTGGAGAGGGACAGGGGGCGCCGGGCTGTTTTTT. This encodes CASSWRGTGGAGLFF.

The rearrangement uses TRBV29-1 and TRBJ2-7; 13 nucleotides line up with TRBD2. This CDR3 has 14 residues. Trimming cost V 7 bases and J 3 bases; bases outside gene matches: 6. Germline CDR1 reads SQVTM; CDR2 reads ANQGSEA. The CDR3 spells CSARTSGSNYEQYF. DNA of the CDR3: TGCAGCGCACGGACTAGCGGGAGCAACTACGAGCAGTACTTC.

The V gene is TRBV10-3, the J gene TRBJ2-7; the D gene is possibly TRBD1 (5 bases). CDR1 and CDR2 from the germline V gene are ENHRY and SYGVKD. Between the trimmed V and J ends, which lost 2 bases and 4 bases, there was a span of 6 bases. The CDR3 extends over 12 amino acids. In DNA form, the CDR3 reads TGTGCCATCAGTGAGAGGGGTTACGAGCAGTACTTC. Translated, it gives CAISERGYEQYF.

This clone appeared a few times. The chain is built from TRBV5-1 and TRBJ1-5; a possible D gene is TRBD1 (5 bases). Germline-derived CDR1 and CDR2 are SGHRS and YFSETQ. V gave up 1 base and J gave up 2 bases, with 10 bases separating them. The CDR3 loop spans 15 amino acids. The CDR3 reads CASSLTGGGNQPQHF. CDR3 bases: TGCGCCAGCAGCTTGACAGGAGGGGGCAATCAGCCCCAGCATTTT.

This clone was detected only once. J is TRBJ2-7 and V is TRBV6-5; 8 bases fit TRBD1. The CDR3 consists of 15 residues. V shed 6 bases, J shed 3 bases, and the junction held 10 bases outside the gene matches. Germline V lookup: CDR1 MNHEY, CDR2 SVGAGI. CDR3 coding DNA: TGTGCCAGCAGGAACGGGCAGGGGGCCTTCTACGAGCAGTACTTC. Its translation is CASRNGQGAFYEQYF.

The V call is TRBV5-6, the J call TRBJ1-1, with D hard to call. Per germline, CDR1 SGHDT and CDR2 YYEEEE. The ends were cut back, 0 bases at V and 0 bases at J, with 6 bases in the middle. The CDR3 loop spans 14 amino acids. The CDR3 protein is CASSLGSMNTEAFF. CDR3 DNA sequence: TGTGCCAGCAGCTTGGGCAGCATGAACACTGAAGCTTTCTTT.

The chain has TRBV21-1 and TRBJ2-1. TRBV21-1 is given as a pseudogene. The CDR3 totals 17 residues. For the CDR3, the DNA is TGTGCCAGCAGCATTGGGCCGGGGCGTTCCCTCTACAATGAGCAGTTCTTC. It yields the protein CASSIGPGRSLYNEQFF.